This is a list of T cell receptor beta chains from one sample in a study of shared clonotypes between healthy human individuals. Sequencing used immunoSEQ multiplex PCR; TCRdb keeps in-frame clones, though not all of them. The table lists hundreds of thousands of clones, 92% of them singletons. Sample: naive CD8+ T cells sorted from blood. Receptor source: a man aged 25 to 40 in good health. CDR3s include the opening cysteine and the closing phenylalanine or tryptophan. The D gene is left open where the match is weak.

TRBJ1-2 NA TRBV1 CTSSPWGSGYTF
TRBJ2-5 NA TRBV7-7 CASSLTGTKQETQYF
TRBJ2-5 NA TRBV28 CASSPDQGTQYF
TRBJ2-6 NA TRBV5-1 CASSLAGRNSGANVLTF
TRBJ2-7 NA TRBV27 CASGDKFYEQYF
TRBJ2-1 TRBD2 TRBV5-4 CASSTHLLAGVYNEQFF
TRBJ1-3 NA TRBV30 CAWSVDMSSGNTIYF
TRBJ2-1 NA TRBV29-1 CSVGPGIEQFF
TRBJ1-4 NA TRBV14 CASSQDPSGTGSYEKLFF
TRBJ1-5 NA TRBV19 CASSTKGYSNQPQHF
TRBJ1-1 TRBD1 TRBV4-1 CASSQTPGQGKGEAFF
TRBJ1-5 NA TRBV7-9 CASSPSGGLNQPQHF
TRBJ2-1 TRBD2 TRBV7-9 CASSGGTSGRNEQFF
TRBJ2-7 NA TRBV4-1 CASSPLSQGRGEQYF
TRBJ2-2 TRBD2 TRBV30 CACKKAGVSNTGELFF
TRBJ2-1 NA TRBV9 CASSTRVGSSYNEQFF
TRBJ1-1 NA TRBV18 CASSPPRGTEAFF
TRBJ2-1 NA TRBV7-9 CASSSSGRAVNEQFF
TRBJ2-5 NA TRBV19 CASSQQGWQETQYF
TRBJ2-4 NA TRBV7-2 CASSPGGLNKNIQYF
TRBJ1-3 NA TRBV29-1 CSVEDTSSGNTIYF
TRBJ1-1 NA TRBV19 CASSVPGLGTEAFF
TRBJ2-2 NA TRBV11-2 CASSLDAQRANTGELFF
TRBJ1-4 NA TRBV30 CAWSRDTADEKLFF
TRBJ2-7 NA TRBV5-6 CASSFGAYEQYF
TRBJ2-3 NA TRBV7-3 CASSDPGLSTDTQYF
TRBJ1-1 NA TRBV12-5 CASGLWQGTEAFF
TRBJ2-7 NA TRBV27 CASSLWNSYEQYF
TRBJ2-3 NA TRBV28 CASSSPWFNRPTASTDTQYF
TRBJ2-1 TRBD2 TRBV9 CASSEPGLDNEQFF
TRBJ1-1 NA TRBV28 CASSRTWNTEAFF
TRBJ2-3 NA TRBV19 CASGLATPDTQYF
TRBJ2-7 TRBD2 TRBV9 CASSSQRDVSYEQYF
TRBJ2-2 NA TRBV5-4 CASSPPTGELFF
TRBJ1-1 NA TRBV5-6 CASSLTGNTEAFF